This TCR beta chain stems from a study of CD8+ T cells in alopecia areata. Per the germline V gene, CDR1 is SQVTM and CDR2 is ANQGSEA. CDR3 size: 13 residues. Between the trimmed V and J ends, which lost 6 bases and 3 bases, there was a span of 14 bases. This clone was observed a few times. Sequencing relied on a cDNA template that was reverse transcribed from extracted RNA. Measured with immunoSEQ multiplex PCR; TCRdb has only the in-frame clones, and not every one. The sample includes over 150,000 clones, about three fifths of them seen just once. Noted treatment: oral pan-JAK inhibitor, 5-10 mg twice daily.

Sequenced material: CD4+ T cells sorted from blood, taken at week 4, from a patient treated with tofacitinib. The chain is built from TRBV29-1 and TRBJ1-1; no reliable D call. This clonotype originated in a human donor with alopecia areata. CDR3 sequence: CSVERRVDTEAFF. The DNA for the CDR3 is TGCAGCGTAGAGAGACGTGTCGACACTGAAGCTTTCTTT.